This is a list of T cell receptor beta chains from one sample in a study of cytomegalovirus exposure and HLA in healthy donors. Measured with immunoSEQ multiplex PCR; TCRdb has only the in-frame clones, and not every one. The table lists around 200,000 clones, around 85% of them singletons. Input material: PBMCs. These receptors originate from a man aged 45 to 65 in good health and CMV-seronegative. Both conserved end residues are part of each CDR3. The order of the fields is D gene, clone size, J gene, V gene, CDR3 protein, CDR3 DNA. A D gene is named only where the DNA matches it firmly. Size is omitted from some rows. Given values are once, few, many or a class for expanded clones.

. . TRBJ2-7 TRBV7-6 CASSSKPQGREQYF TGTGCCAGCAGCTCAAAGCCGCAGGGTCGAGAGCAGTACTTC
TRBD1 . TRBJ2-5 TRBV10-1 CAKDRVGETQYF TGCGCCAAAGACAGGGTTGGAGAGACCCAGTACTTC
TRBD1 . TRBJ1-6 TRBV27 CASSSGQAYNSPLHF TGTGCCAGCAGTAGTGGACAGGCTTATAATTCACCCCTCCACTTT
. . TRBJ2-1 TRBV6-1 CASRQEYNEQFF TGTGCCAGCCGACAGGAATACAATGAGCAGTTCTTC
TRBD2 . TRBJ2-3 TRBV6-5 CASSSGGVPDTQYF TGTGCCAGCAGTTCCGGGGGGGTACCAGATACGCAGTATTTT
TRBD1 . TRBJ2-2 TRBV7-3 CASSQHRGRTGELFF TGTGCCAGCAGCCAACACAGGGGGCGTACCGGGGAGCTGTTTTTT
TRBD1 once TRBJ2-7 TRBV4-1 CASSQGPLDRGYEQYF TGCGCCAGCAGCCAAGGTCCCCTCGACAGGGGCTACGAGCAGTACTTC
. once TRBJ1-2 TRBV6-1 CASRGASNYGYTF TGTGCCAGCAGGGGAGCCAGTAACTATGGCTACACCTTC
. . TRBJ2-1 TRBV5-1 CASSGVGGEQFF TGCGCCAGCAGCGGGGTGGGGGGTGAGCAGTTCTTC
. . TRBJ2-2 TRBV4-2 CASRGQGDTGELFF TGTGCCAGCAGAGGGCAGGGTGACACCGGGGAGCTGTTTTTT
TRBD2 . TRBJ2-1 TRBV30 CAWSSGLAGAHNEQFF TGTGCCTGGAGCTCCGGACTAGCGGGAGCGCACAATGAGCAGTTCTTC
TRBD1 . TRBJ1-1 TRBV12-5 CASGLRTGGTEAFF TGTGCTAGTGGTTTGAGGACAGGGGGCACTGAAGCTTTCTTT
. . TRBJ2-3 TRBV7-9 CSSSTSDTQYF TGTTCCAGCAGCACATCAGATACGCAGTATTTT
TRBD2 . TRBJ2-7 TRBV29-1 CSAAGTSGSYEQYF TGCAGCGCGGCCGGGACTAGCGGCTCCTACGAGCAGTACTTC
. . TRBJ1-5 TRBV7-8 CASSLALTISNQPQHF TGTGCCAGCAGCTTAGCTCTGACTATTAGCAATCAGCCCCAGCATTTT
TRBD1 few TRBJ2-7 TRBV2 CASQRQGYEQYF TGTGCCAGCCAACGACAGGGGTACGAGCAGTACTTC
TRBD1 . TRBJ2-5 TRBV18 CASSPLTGFEETQYF TGTGCCAGCTCACCTTTGACAGGGTTTGAAGAGACCCAGTACTTC
TRBD1 few TRBJ1-2 TRBV4-1 CASSHNRDRGHNYYGYTF TGCGCCAGCAGCCATAATCGGGACAGGGGGCACAATTACTATGGCTACACCTTC
. . TRBJ1-3 TRBV28 CASSSAGNTIYF TGTGCCAGCAGTTCAGCTGGAAACACCATATATTTT
. . TRBJ1-5 TRBV2 CASSEHGGGNQPQHF TGTGCCAGCAGTGAGCACGGGGGGGGAAATCAGCCCCAGCATTTT
TRBD2 . TRBJ2-3 TRBV9 CASSNSGRGADTQYF TGTGCCAGCAGTAACAGCGGGAGGGGAGCAGATACGCAGTATTTT
. . TRBJ1-2 TRBV30 CAWRPPGMNYGYTF TGTGCCTGGAGGCCGCCAGGGATGAACTATGGCTACACCTTC
TRBD2 few TRBJ2-1 TRBV5-1 CASSLPAGGNEQFF TGCGCCAGCAGCTTACCAGCGGGAGGCAATGAGCAGTTCTTC
TRBD1 . TRBJ2-7 TRBV10-1 CASSEVPGQGAEQYF TGCGCCAGCAGTGAGGTCCCGGGACAGGGTGCCGAGCAGTACTTC
TRBD1 . TRBJ2-1 TRBV10-1 CASSTGTGERGEQFF TGCGCCAGCAGTACCGGGACAGGGGAGAGGGGTGAGCAGTTCTTC
. . TRBJ2-2 TRBV27 CASSSPGKSTGELFF TGTGCCAGCAGTAGTCCCGGGAAGAGCACCGGGGAGCTGTTTTTT
TRBD2 . TRBJ2-7 TRBV18 CASSPGEGFIEQYF TGTGCCAGCTCACCGGGGGAGGGGTTTATCGAGCAGTACTTC
TRBD1 . TRBJ2-5 TRBV28 CASSPNQGEQYF TGTGCCAGCAGTCCCAACCAGGGGGAGCAGTACTTC
TRBD1 . TRBJ2-7 TRBV11-2 CASSLIQGATHEQYF TGTGCCAGCAGCTTAATCCAGGGGGCTACCCACGAGCAGTACTTC
. once TRBJ2-7 TRBV5-4 CASSSEGQASYEQYF TGTGCCAGCAGCTCGGAGGGTCAGGCTTCCTACGAGCAGTACTTC
. . TRBJ1-4 TRBV28 CASIPASGSGEKLFF TGTGCCAGCATTCCCGCATCCGGGAGTGGGGAAAAACTGTTTTTT
TRBD1 . TRBJ1-1 TRBV11-1 CASSLMSGGSEAFF TGTGCCAGCAGCTTAATGTCAGGGGGCAGCGAAGCTTTCTTT
. medium-sized TRBJ1-5 TRBV4-2 CASSRKWLPSNQPQHF TGTGCCAGCAGTCGAAAATGGCTCCCCAGCAATCAGCCCCAGCATTTT
. . TRBJ1-1 TRBV19 CASTSRPRGGTEAFF TGTGCCAGTACCTCACGGCCTAGGGGAGGCACTGAAGCTTTCTTT
. . TRBJ2-1 TRBV11-2 CASTTGLDNEQFF TGTGCCAGCACCACAGGGTTGGACAATGAGCAGTTCTTC
. . TRBJ2-2 TRBV10-1 CASSDPGLSTGELFF TGCGCCAGCAGTGACCCAGGACTAAGTACCGGGGAGCTGTTTTTT
TRBD2 . TRBJ2-1 TRBV6-5 CASSYSTSGWNEQFF TGTGCCAGCAGTTACTCAACTAGCGGGTGGAATGAGCAGTTCTTC
. . TRBJ1-5 TRBV6-5 CASSLNSVNQPQHF TGTGCCAGCAGCTTAAATTCGGTCAATCAGCCCCAGCATTTT
. . TRBJ1-5 TRBV7-9 CASSPTGSGQPQHF TGTGCCAGCAGCCCCACAGGGTCGGGACAGCCCCAGCATTTT
TRBD1 . TRBJ2-7 TRBV28 CASSLGQPSYEQYF TGTGCCAGCAGTTTGGGACAGCCCTCCTACGAGCAGTACTTC